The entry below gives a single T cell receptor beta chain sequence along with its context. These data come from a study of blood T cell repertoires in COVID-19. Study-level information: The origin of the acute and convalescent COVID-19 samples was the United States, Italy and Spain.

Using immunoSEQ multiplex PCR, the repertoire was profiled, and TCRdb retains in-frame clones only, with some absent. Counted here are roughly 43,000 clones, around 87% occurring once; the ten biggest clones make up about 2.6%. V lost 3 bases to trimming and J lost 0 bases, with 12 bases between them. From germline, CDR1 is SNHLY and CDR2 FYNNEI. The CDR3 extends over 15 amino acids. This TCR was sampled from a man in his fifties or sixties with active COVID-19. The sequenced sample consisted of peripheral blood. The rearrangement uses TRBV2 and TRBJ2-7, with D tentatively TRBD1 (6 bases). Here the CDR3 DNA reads TGTGCCAGCAGTGACGGACAGTTCTACTCCTACGAGCAGTACTTC. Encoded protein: CASSDGQFYSYEQYF.